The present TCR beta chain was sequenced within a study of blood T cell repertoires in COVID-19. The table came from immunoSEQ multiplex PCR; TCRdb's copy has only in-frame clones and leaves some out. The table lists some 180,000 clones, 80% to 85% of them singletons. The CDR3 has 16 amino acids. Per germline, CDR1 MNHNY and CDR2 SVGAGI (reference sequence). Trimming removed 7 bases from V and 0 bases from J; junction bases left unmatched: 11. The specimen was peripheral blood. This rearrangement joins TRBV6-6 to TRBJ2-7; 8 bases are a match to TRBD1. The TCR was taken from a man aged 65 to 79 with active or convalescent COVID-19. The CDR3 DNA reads TGTGCCAGCACCCACGACAGGGGTCGAAGCTCCTACGAGCAGTACTTC. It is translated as CASTHDRGRSSYEQYF.